This T cell receptor (beta chain) was identified in a study of cytomegalovirus exposure and HLA in healthy donors. Study-level information: Prior work identified 95 million to 120 million unique TCR beta sequences in approximately 180 million T cells. Study results and caveats: Productive status was seen about 87% or about 30% of the time for most TCR beta V segments in an earlier analysis. Later analysis identified several of the most significant clusters that appeared linked to common viral pathogens.

The study ran its PCR with 60 Vbeta and 13 Jbeta primers. Original handling: Unique TCR beta chains totaled some 80 million in a later count, with roughly 12 million of them shared. Generated by immunoSEQ multiplex PCR, the TCRdb table keeps only in-frame clones and is missing some. V and J calls and clone size are copied from that table; D and trimming were computed from the DNA. The repertoire holds 150,000 to 200,000 clones, about three quarters seen once, with roughly 1.5% in the top ten. This CDR3 has 15 amino acids. The V gene lost 1 base and the J gene lost 4 bases, with 12 bases spanning the gap. The germline V gene encodes CDR1 MNHNS and CDR2 SASEGT. To note about this clone: Antigen: not known.

This sequence originates from a man aged 18 to 29 in good health and CMV-seronegative. The genes are TRBV6-1 and TRBJ2-3; a possible D gene is TRBD1 (6 bases). Sequenced material: PBMCs. The CDR3 DNA is TGTGCCAGCAGTGAAGACAGGGTAGGTGCAGATACGCAGTATTTT. Translated, it gives CASSEDRVGADTQYF.